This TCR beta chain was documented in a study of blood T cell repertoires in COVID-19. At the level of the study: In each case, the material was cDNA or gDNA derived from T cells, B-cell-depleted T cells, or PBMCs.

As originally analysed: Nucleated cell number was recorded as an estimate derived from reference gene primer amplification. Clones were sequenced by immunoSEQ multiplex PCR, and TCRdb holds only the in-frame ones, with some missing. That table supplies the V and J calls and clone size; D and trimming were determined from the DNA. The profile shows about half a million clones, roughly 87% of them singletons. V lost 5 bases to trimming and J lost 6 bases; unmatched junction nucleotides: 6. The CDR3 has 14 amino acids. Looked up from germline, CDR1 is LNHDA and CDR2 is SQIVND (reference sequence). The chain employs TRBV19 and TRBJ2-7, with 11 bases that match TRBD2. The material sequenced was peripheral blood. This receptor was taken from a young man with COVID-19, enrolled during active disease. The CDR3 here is CASSFLAGGPEQYF. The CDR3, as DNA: TGTGCCAGTAGTTTCCTAGCGGGAGGTCCCGAGCAGTACTTC.